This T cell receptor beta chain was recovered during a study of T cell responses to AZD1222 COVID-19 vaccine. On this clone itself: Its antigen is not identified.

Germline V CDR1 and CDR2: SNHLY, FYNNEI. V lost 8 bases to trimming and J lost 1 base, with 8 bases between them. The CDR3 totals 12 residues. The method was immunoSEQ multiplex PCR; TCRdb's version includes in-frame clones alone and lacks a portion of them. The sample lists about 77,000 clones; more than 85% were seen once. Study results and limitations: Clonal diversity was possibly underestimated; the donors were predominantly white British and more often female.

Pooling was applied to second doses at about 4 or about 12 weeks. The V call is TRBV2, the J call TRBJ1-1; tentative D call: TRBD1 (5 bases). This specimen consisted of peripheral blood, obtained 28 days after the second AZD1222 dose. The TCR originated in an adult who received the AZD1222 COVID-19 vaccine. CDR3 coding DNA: TGTGCCAGCGGGACGGGGAACACTGAAGCTTTCTTT. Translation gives CASGTGNTEAFF. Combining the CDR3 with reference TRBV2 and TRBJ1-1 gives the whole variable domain EPEVTQTPSHQVTQMGQEVILRCVPISNHLYFYWYRQILGQKVEFLVSFYNNEISEKSEIFDDQFSVERPDGSNFTLKIRSTKLEDSAMYFCASGTGNTEAFFGQGTRLTVV.